The 27 T cell receptor beta chains below come from one sample, sequenced in a study of blood T cell repertoires in COVID-19. The assay was immunoSEQ multiplex PCR, and TCRdb's table has in-frame clones only and misses some. The table shows about 490,000 clones, with 70% to 90% occurring only once. The sequencing input was peripheral blood. These TCRs come from a human donor in a cohort sampled during active COVID-19.

The chain uses TRBV9 and TRBJ1-1, with D possibly matching TRBD1 (5 bases). Germline V gene sequence: CDR1 SGDLS, CDR2 YYNGEE. The length of the CDR3 is 16 residues. With 0 bases removed from V and 1 base from J, the gap between germline ends came to 13 bases. CDR3 DNA: TGTGCCAGCAGCGTAGATGCCAGGGCAACGAACACTGAAGCTTTCTTT. Residues: CASSVDARATNTEAFF.

The rearrangement links TRBV10-2 to TRBJ2-5; TRBD2 matches at 7 bases. The V gene's germline CDR1 is WSHSY and CDR2 SAAADI. CDR3 length equals 17 residues. The trim removed 0 bases at V and 5 bases at J, leaving 12 bases unmatched. The CDR3 nucleotides are TGCGCCAGCAGTGAGTCGGGTCCAGCGGGACCCCCTGAGACCCAGTACTTC. Its protein is CASSESGPAGPPETQYF.

The chain is built from TRBV19 and TRBJ2-1; TRBD1 matches at 7 bases. Trimming removed 0 bases from V and 0 bases from J; junction bases left unmatched: 8. Germline V lookup: CDR1 LNHDA, CDR2 SQIVND (reference sequence). CDR3 length: 18 residues. In nucleotides, the CDR3 is TGTGCCAGTAGTATAGATGGGACAGCCCGGGTCTCCTACAATGAGCAGTTCTTC. It specifies CASSIDGTARVSYNEQFF.

This chain joins TRBV7-3 and TRBJ2-3, with D maybe TRBD1 (6 bases). V gave up 5 bases and J gave up 6 bases, with 18 bases separating them. Germline CDR1 is SGHTA and CDR2 is FQGTGA. This CDR3 comprises 15 residues. CDR3 amino acids: CASSAQGISADTQYF. As DNA, the CDR3 is TGTGCCAGCAGCGCCCAGGGGATATCGGCGGATACGCAGTATTTT.

This chain uses TRBV7-2 with TRBJ1-1; D remains ambiguous. CDR1 and CDR2 (germline): SGHTA, FQGNSA. The length of the CDR3 is 12 residues. Deletions cut 5 bases from V and 0 bases from J, with 4 bases between. The CDR3 nucleotides are TGTGCCAGCAGCCCCTTGAACACTGAAGCTTTCTTT. This translates into CASSPLNTEAFF.

This clone was found a few times. The chain links TRBV28 to TRBJ1-6, with 10 bases aligning to TRBD1. The V gene end was trimmed by 6 bases and the J gene end by 6 bases; junction bases not matched to a gene: 11. Germline V lookup: CDR1 MDHEN, CDR2 SYDVKM. The CDR3 runs 17 residues. CDR3 region: CASRRDRGLGSNSPLHF. CDR3 bases: TGTGCCAGCAGACGGGACAGGGGATTGGGCTCTAATTCACCCCTCCACTTT.

The chain employs TRBV18 and TRBJ1-2; unclear D gene. Trimming shortened V by 2 bases and J by 5 bases, and 6 bases separated the two germline ends. CDR3 length: 12 residues. Germline V gene lookup returns CDR1 KGHSH and CDR2 LQKENI. The CDR3 DNA follows: TGTGCCAGCTCACCAAGGAGTTATGGCTACACCTTC. Its translation: CASSPRSYGYTF.

The genes are TRBV5-1 and TRBJ2-2, with TRBD1 as a possible D gene (7 bases). The CDR3 covers 16 residues. Germline V CDR1 and CDR2: SGHRS, YFSETQ. V lost 4 bases to trimming and J lost 1 base, with 14 bases between them. The CDR3 here is CASSGTARGNTGELFF. The CDR3 DNA reads as TGCGCCAGCAGCGGGACAGCGCGGGGGAACACCGGGGAGCTGTTTTTT.

V gene TRBV6-1 combines with J gene TRBJ1-1; D possibly corresponds to TRBD1 (5 bases). The germline gives CDR1 MNHNS, CDR2 SASEGT. There are 15 residues in the CDR3. V gave up 2 bases and J gave up 5 bases, with 15 bases separating them. CDR3 nucleotides: TGTGCCAGCAGTGAAAATTCAGGGTTTAATACTGAAGCTTTCTTT. It specifies CASSENSGFNTEAFF.

The rearrangement links TRBV6-5 to TRBJ2-1; TRBD2 matches 15 bases. This CDR3 spans 15 amino acids. Germline trimming cut 6 bases from V and 7 bases from J; bases unmatched to any gene: 4. Germline values: CDR1 MNHEY, CDR2 SVGAGI. Here the CDR3 DNA reads TGTGCCAGCAGCCCAGGGACTAGCGGGAGGAATGAGCAGTTCTTC. Its protein product is CASSPGTSGRNEQFF.

This clone was counted between two and nine times. The rearrangement uses TRBV19 and TRBJ1-5, with 9 positions matching TRBD1. Losses at the gene ends were 6 bases for V and 1 base for J; bases not matched to a gene: 10. The CDR3 loop spans 17 amino acids. Germline V gene data show CDR1 as LNHDA and CDR2 as SQIVND (reference sequence). This CDR3 reads CASSLDRGSKSNQPQHF. CDR3 in DNA: TGTGCCAGTAGCCTGGACAGGGGAAGTAAAAGCAATCAGCCCCAGCATTTT.

The count of this clone is one. The chain employs TRBV30 and TRBJ1-5; D gene unclear. Germline V CDR1 and CDR2: GTSNPN, SVGIG (reference sequence). V lost 0 bases, J lost 2 bases, and 8 bases lay in between. This CDR3 contains 14 residues. The CDR3 DNA follows: TGTGCCTGGAGTGTCAGTGCCGGCAATCAGCCCCAGCATTTT. Translated: CAWSVSAGNQPQHF.

This clone was detected only a few times. The chain employs TRBV11-2 and TRBJ2-2; maybe TRBD2 (6 bases). The CDR3 contains 14 residues. Trimming took 6 bases from V and 3 from J, leaving 11 bases between them. Germline CDR1 is SGHAT and CDR2 is FQNNGV. The CDR3 bases are TGTGCCAGCAGTTTCCGGGACTACACCGGGGAGCTGTTTTTT. Its protein is CASSFRDYTGELFF.

The chain joins TRBV30 to TRBJ2-7, with 8 bases that match TRBD2. The CDR3 has 13 residues. In germline, CDR1 is GTSNPN, CDR2 SVGIG (reference sequence). The V gene end was trimmed by 5 bases and the J gene end by 6 bases; junction bases not matched to a gene: 9. The CDR3 here is CAWRAGVLIEQYF. CDR3 nucleotides: TGTGCCTGGCGAGCGGGAGTGTTAATCGAGCAGTACTTC.

The chain employs TRBV6-2 or TRBV6-3 and TRBJ2-3; TRBD2 matches 9 bases. The germline V gene has CDR1 MNHEY and CDR2 SVGEGT. The J segment lost 2 bases and the V segment lost 2 bases, leaving 14 bases of the junction unmatched. This CDR3 is 19 amino acids long. Here the CDR3 reads CASSYDLVGGRAPTDTQYF. In DNA form, the CDR3 reads TGTGCCAGCAGTTACGACTTGGTGGGCGGGAGGGCCCCCACAGATACGCAGTATTTT.

The chain combines TRBV15 with TRBJ1-5; no clear D gene. Germline CDR1 reads LNHNV; CDR2 reads YYDKDF (reference sequence). The CDR3 has 12 amino acids. Trimming shortened V by 0 bases and J by 9 bases, and 6 bases separated the two germline ends. The chain's CDR3 is CATSRDSLPQHF. CDR3 DNA: TGTGCCACCAGCAGAGACAGTCTGCCCCAGCATTTT.

This clone was detected once. Other nucleotide sequences from this sample produce the same CDR3. This sequence joins TRBV5-4 and TRBJ2-5; the D gene is possibly TRBD2 (5 bases). The germline gives CDR1 SGHNT, CDR2 YYREEE (reference sequence). Trimming removed 0 bases at V and 1 base at J, with 7 bases between. CDR3 length: 14 amino acids. CDR3 in amino acids: CASSLAGVQETQYF. As DNA, the CDR3 is TGTGCCAGCAGCTTGGCCGGGGTCCAAGAGACCCAGTACTTC.

This sequence joins TRBV19 and TRBJ1-4, with a tentative D call TRBD1 (5 bases). Per the germline V gene, CDR1 is LNHDA and CDR2 is SQIVND (reference sequence). The CDR3 has 16 residues. V was pared by 6 bases and J by 3 bases, with 17 bases between. The CDR3 spells CASRIGGRRSNEKLFF. The CDR3 bases are TGTGCCAGTAGGATCGGGGGGAGACGGTCTAATGAAAAACTGTTTTTT.

There are a few counts of this clone. CDR3 sequence reads: CASTLSMGAPTYGYTF. In DNA form, the CDR3 reads TGTGCCAGCACCCTTAGCATGGGAGCACCTACCTATGGCTACACCTTC. V gene TRBV2 combines with J gene TRBJ1-2, with no clear D. In germline, CDR1 is SNHLY, CDR2 FYNNEI. The ends were cut back, 7 bases at V and 4 bases at J, with 22 bases in the middle. This CDR3 has 16 residues.

On this clone: This sample includes further DNA sequences coding for the same CDR3. This chain connects TRBV28 to TRBJ2-2; tentative D call: TRBD1 (6 bases). Germline V gene sequence: CDR1 MDHEN, CDR2 SYDVKM. Trimming removed 4 bases from V and 1 base from J, with 7 bases in between. This CDR3 has 14 amino acids. CDR3 sequence (DNA): TGTGCCAGCAGTTCGGGACAGAACACCGGGGAGCTGTTTTTT. This gives the protein CASSSGQNTGELFF.

The rearrangement uses TRBV29-1 and TRBJ2-3; TRBD1 is a possible D gene (5 bases). This CDR3 region has 13 residues. V was pared by 7 bases and J by 0 bases, with 11 bases between. From germline, CDR1 is SQVTM and CDR2 ANQGSEA. CDR3: CSADSMSTDTQYF. CDR3 bases: TGCAGCGCCGACAGTATGAGCACAGATACGCAGTATTTT.

The chain uses TRBV30 and TRBJ1-2; TRBD1 matches 7 bases. Germline V gene sequence: CDR1 GTSNPN, CDR2 SVGIG (reference sequence). This CDR3 is built from 11 residues. CDR3 residues: CACRGNYGYTF. Here the CDR3 DNA reads TGTGCGTGCAGGGGGAACTATGGCTACACCTTC.

The chain joins TRBV10-3 to TRBJ1-2; TRBD1 matches 8 bases. CDR3 length equals 15 residues. V lost 6 bases, J lost 6 bases, and 12 bases stayed unmatched. CDR1 ENHRY and CDR2 SYGVKD come from the germline V gene. The CDR3 coding sequence is TGTGCCATCAGCGAAACCACAGGGGGTAGACATGGCTACACCTTC. This gives the protein CAISETTGGRHGYTF.

The V call is TRBV2, the J call TRBJ2-1, with a possible D match to TRBD2 (6 bases). V lost 8 bases and J lost 0, with 14 bases in between. This CDR3 spans 15 amino acids. Germline V gene sequence: CDR1 SNHLY, CDR2 FYNNEI. CDR3 region: CASVPDGSSYNEQFF. CDR3 DNA: TGTGCCAGCGTCCCTGACGGGAGCTCCTACAATGAGCAGTTCTTC.

This clone was detected only a few times. V and J are TRBV7-2 and TRBJ1-4; D is unresolved. Germline CDR1 SGHTA, CDR2 FQGNSA. Trimming removed 6 bases from V and 1 base from J, with 9 bases in between. This CDR3 is 14 amino acids long. CDR3 bases: TGTGCCAGCAGGGTTGGAGGAACTAATGAAAAACTGTTTTTT. Amino acids: CASRVGGTNEKLFF.

This rearrangement joins TRBV5-1 to TRBJ2-1; 14 nucleotides agree with TRBD2. The CDR3 covers 14 residues. Germline V gene data show CDR1 as SGHRS and CDR2 as YFSETQ. V was clipped by 4 bases and J by 9 bases; unmatched bases: 3. CDR3: CASSTGLAGVEQFF. CDR3 DNA sequence: TGCGCCAGCAGCACGGGACTAGCGGGAGTTGAGCAGTTCTTC.

The genes are TRBV7-2 and TRBJ1-2; no definite D call. V was trimmed by 5 bases and J by 3 bases, leaving 16 bases between them. The germline V gene has CDR1 SGHTA and CDR2 FQGNSA. This CDR3 is 15 amino acids long. As DNA, the CDR3 is TGTGCCAGCAGCGCACAACCTCGGGGTGACTATGGCTACACCTTC. This gives the protein CASSAQPRGDYGYTF.